These T cell receptor beta chains were read from a single sample in a study of shared clonotypes between healthy human individuals. Sequencing was performed with immunoSEQ multiplex PCR; in TCRdb, only in-frame clones are kept and a portion is missing. The sample carries around 750,000 clones, over 65% recorded once. Sequenced input: memory CD4+ T cells sorted from blood. The source is a woman in her 30s in good health. CDR3s include the opening cysteine and the closing phenylalanine or tryptophan. The D gene is left open where the match is weak. Size values are once, few and many counts, or a class for expanded clones, and some rows have none.

clone_size	d_call	v_call	j_call	cdr3_aa	cdr3_nt
.	.	TRBV11-3	TRBJ2-7	CASSLAHEQYF	TGTGCCAGCAGCTTAGCCCACGAGCAGTACTTC
once	.	TRBV6-5	TRBJ1-5	CASGGRLNQPQHF	TGTGCCAGCGGGGGACGGCTCAATCAGCCCCAGCATTTT
once	TRBD1	TRBV28	TRBJ2-5	CASGTGRYETQYF	TGTGCCAGCGGGACAGGGAGATACGAGACCCAGTACTTC
.	TRBD1	TRBV20-1	TRBJ1-1	CSADSGTVAFF	TGCAGTGCGGACTCCGGGACAGTAGCTTTCTTT
few	TRBD2	TRBV11-2	TRBJ2-7	CASSLLAEGPYEQYF	TGTGCCAGCAGCTTGCTAGCGGAGGGCCCCTACGAGCAGTACTTC
.	.	TRBV21-1	TRBJ2-7	CASIDTPSYEQYF	TGTGCCAGCATCGACACACCCTCCTACGAGCAGTACTTC
.	TRBD2	TRBV6-5	TRBJ2-7	CASIETSGSPRQYF	TGTGCCAGCATAGAAACTAGCGGGAGTCCCCGGCAGTACTTC
.	.	TRBV11-2	TRBJ2-5	CASSMGETQYF	TGTGCCAGCAGCATGGGGGAGACCCAGTACTTC
few	TRBD2	TRBV7-9	TRBJ2-2	CASSLAGGPTGELFF	TGTGCCAGCAGCTTAGCGGGAGGGCCCACCGGGGAGCTGTTTTTT
once	TRBD1	TRBV7-8	TRBJ1-1	CASSQTGGSTEAFF	TGTGCCAGCAGCCAGACAGGGGGGAGCACTGAAGCTTTCTTT
.	TRBD2	TRBV5-8	TRBJ2-7	CASKVSGTTSDEQYF	TGTGCCAGCAAGGTTTCGGGGACTACCTCAGACGAGCAGTACTTC
.	TRBD2	TRBV6-5	TRBJ2-3	CASSPYKGGGDTQYF	TGTGCCAGCAGTCCATACAAGGGCGGGGGGGATACGCAGTATTTT
.	.	TRBV2	TRBJ2-3	CASSDYENTQYF	TGTGCCAGCAGTGACTACGAGAATACGCAGTATTTT
once	.	TRBV20-1	TRBJ2-1	CSARLDRSQFF	TGCAGTGCTAGACTCGATCGCAGCCAGTTCTTC
.	.	TRBV2	TRBJ1-4	CASSDGGASGEKLFF	TGTGCCAGCAGTGATGGTGGGGCGTCCGGTGAAAAACTGTTTTTT
.	.	TRBV7-9	TRBJ1-1	CASSSHRRKAFF	TGTGCCAGCAGTTCACACCGGCGAAAGGCTTTCTTT
.	.	TRBV6-1	TRBJ2-3	CASSGEGLAQYF	TGTGCCAGCAGTGGTGAGGGGCTGGCGCAGTATTTT
.	TRBD1	TRBV28	TRBJ1-4	CASSNQGAANEKLFF	TGTGCCAGCAGTAACCAGGGGGCGGCTAATGAAAAACTGTTTTTT
.	.	TRBV28	TRBJ2-3	CASSLSGVLGFTDTQYF	TGTGCCAGCAGTTTATCAGGGGTCTTGGGTTTTACAGATACGCAGTATTTT
.	.	TRBV27	TRBJ1-2	CASRERTDGYTF	TGTGCCAGCAGGGAAAGGACAGATGGCTACACCTTC
.	.	TRBV18	TRBJ1-2	CASFDANYGYTF	TGTGCCAGTTTCGACGCTAACTATGGCTACACCTTC
.	.	TRBV7-8	TRBJ1-5	CASSLGVTDQPQHF	TGTGCCAGCAGCTTGGGGGTAACGGATCAGCCCCAGCATTTT
.	TRBD2	TRBV5-4	TRBJ2-5	CASSPGRGWPETQYF	TGTGCCAGCAGCCCCGGGAGGGGGTGGCCGGAGACCCAGTACTTC
few	.	TRBV4-1	TRBJ2-7	CASSQVSQISYEQYF	TGCGCCAGCAGCCAAGTGAGTCAGATCTCCTACGAGCAGTACTTC
many	.	TRBV6-1	TRBJ2-2	CASIFRVSTGELFF	TGTGCCAGCATTTTCAGGGTTTCCACCGGGGAGCTGTTTTTT
.	.	TRBV28	TRBJ2-1	CATHPVSGESFHEQFF	TGTGCCACCCATCCGGTGAGCGGAGAGAGCTTCCATGAGCAGTTCTTC
.	.	TRBV10-3	TRBJ1-5	CAISDRGTSNQPQHF	TGTGCCATCAGTGATAGGGGAACTAGCAATCAGCCCCAGCATTTT
.	TRBD2	TRBV19	TRBJ2-5	CASSTSGKETQYF	TGTGCCAGTAGTACTAGCGGTAAAGAGACCCAGTACTTC
.	.	TRBV19	TRBJ2-2	CASSNGAANTGELFF	TGTGCCAGTAGTAACGGGGCGGCGAACACCGGGGAGCTGTTTTTT
.	.	TRBV28	TRBJ1-5	CASSLPEFNQPQHF	TGTGCCAGCAGTTTACCAGAATTCAATCAGCCCCAGCATTTT